This TCR beta chain appears in the sequencing data of a study of T cells in Graves' hyperthyroidism and ophthalmopathy. In the study overall: At the time of initial diagnosis and before any treatment, peripheral blood was collected.

Graves' hyperthyroidism is called stable when ophthalmopathy does not progress within 18 months. In patients aged 18 to 65, hyperthyroidism was newly diagnosed, with duration under 2 months. Diagnoses rested on clinical symptoms, serum thyroxine and TRAb, thyroid ultrasound and orbital computed tomography. This clonotype has ten or more counts. Amplification yielded TCR beta CDR3 regions, with RNA transcripts as the source. TCR CDR3 underwent first-round RT-PCR with the HTBI primer set. Using its own MiXCR run on the multiplex PCR reads, TCRdb lists one record per CDR3 protein. Of 400,000 to 550,000 distinct CDR3 sequences in the sample, under 15% were seen once. V trimming: 6 bases; J trimming: 7 bases; junction bases outside the gene matches: 5. The CDR3 has 13 amino acids. Germline-derived CDR1 and CDR2 are DFQATT and SNEGSKA (reference sequence).

Source material: blood. This TCR was recovered from a woman aged 18 to 35 with Graves' hyperthyroidism. The gene calls are TRBV20-1 and TRBJ2-7; 14 bases agree with TRBD2. CDR3 nucleotides: TGCAGTGCCGGGACTAGCGGGAGCGGGGAGCAGTACGTC. Protein product: CSAGTSGSGEQYV.